This T cell receptor (beta chain) emerged from a study of T cells in Graves' hyperthyroidism and ophthalmopathy. In the study overall: Any treatment followed the collection of peripheral blood at initial diagnosis. Study-wide points: In blood, most of the thyroid clonotypes expanded above 0.001 were also present.

RNA transcripts yielded amplified TCR beta CDR3 regions. Using the HTBI primer set, a first-round RT-PCR was run on the TCR CDR3. TCRdb reanalysed the multiplex PCR reads using MiXCR and keeps one entry per CDR3 protein. This table holds a few hundred thousand distinct CDR3 sequences, approximately 14% found once. Subjects aged 18 to 65 presented with newly diagnosed hyperthyroidism of less than 2 months' duration. This CDR3 is built from 16 residues. CDR1 is DFQATT, CDR2 SNEGSKA, per germline (reference sequence). About this clonotype: The antigen remains undetermined. This may stem from a read error, because a much larger clone lies one nucleotide away.

The sequencing sample was made of blood. The TCR comes from a woman aged 25-40 years with Graves' hyperthyroidism. V and J are TRBV20-1 and TRBJ2-1, with D tentatively TRBD2 (5 bases). The CDR3 sequence: CSANIDTSASYNGQFF. The CDR3 nucleotides are TGCAGTGCTAATATAGATACTAGTGCATCCTACAATGGGCAGTTCTTC.